The 8 T cell receptor beta chains listed next were all sequenced from one sample in a study of control samples from healthy donors and cancer patients. Profiled with immunoSEQ multiplex PCR; TCRdb holds only in-frame clones, not every one. The sample consists of about 80,000 clones, about 90% of them appearing once. The specimen sequenced was blood. Every receptor here comes from a man aged 50-60 years in good health.

This chain joins TRBV3-1 (or the pseudogene TRBV3-2) and TRBJ2-7, with D perhaps matching TRBD2 (5 bases). The V end was cut by 4 bases, the J end by 0 bases, with 13 bases between. Per the germline V gene, CDR1 is LGHDT and CDR2 is YNNKEL (reference sequence). The CDR3 extends over 15 amino acids. Written as DNA, the CDR3 is TGTGCCAGCAGCCCAGGACTGGCCCGCTCCTACGAGCAGTACTTC. It specifies CASSPGLARSYEQYF.

The CDR3 sequence: CATAQGQGASGNTIYF. CDR3 in DNA: TGTGCCACCGCCCAGGGACAGGGGGCGAGTGGAAACACCATATATTTT. The chain joins TRBV10-3 to TRBJ1-3, with 12 bases aligning to TRBD1. Looked up from germline, CDR1 is ENHRY and CDR2 is SYGVKD. This CDR3 region has 16 residues. J lost 3 bases, V lost 10 bases, and 10 bases had no gene match.

The chain is built from TRBV5-6 and TRBJ2-5, with 8 bases aligning to TRBD2. Looked up from germline, CDR1 is SGHDT and CDR2 is YYEEEE. Trimming took 0 bases from V and 4 from J; bases not matched to a gene: 8. This CDR3 region has 16 residues. CDR3 in DNA: TGTGCCAGCAGCTTGGAAAGCGGGGGCCCCCGAGAGACCCAGTACTTC. This sequence encodes CASSLESGGPRETQYF.

This sequence joins TRBV6-4 and TRBJ2-3, with D possibly being TRBD1 (6 bases). The CDR3 runs to 14 residues. Germline CDR1 MRHNA, CDR2 SNTAGT. Trimming left V 4 bases short and J 4 bases short, with 12 bases between. This CDR3 reads CASSVGRGADTQYF. The CDR3 DNA reads TGTGCCAGCAGTGTCGGCAGGGGTGCAGATACGCAGTATTTT.

V and J are TRBV11-2 and TRBJ2-5; 8 bases match TRBD2. Germline assignment: CDR1 SGHAT and CDR2 FQNNGV. There are 16 residues in the CDR3. V lost 0 bases, J lost 5 bases, and 8 bases stayed unmatched. In DNA, the CDR3 is TGTGCCAGCAGCTTAGATGGGTGGCGGGGGGAGGAGACCCAGTACTTC. Translating gives CASSLDGWRGEETQYF. The full variable domain, its missing parts supplied by reference TRBV11-2 and TRBJ2-5, is EAGVAQSPRYKIIEKRQSVAFWCNPISGHATLYWYQQILGQGPKLLIQFQNNGVVDDSQLPKDRFSAERLKGVDSTLKIQPAKLEDSAVYLCASSLDGWRGEETQYFGPGTRLLVL.

This sequence joins TRBV5-1 and TRBJ1-5; 10 nucleotides align to TRBD1. The CDR3 consists of 14 residues. Trimming cost V 0 bases and J 7 bases; bases outside gene matches: 1. The germline V gene encodes CDR1 SGHRS and CDR2 YFSETQ. Here the CDR3 DNA reads TGCGCCAGCAGCTTGGGGGGACAGGGGCAGCCCCAGCATTTT. Its translation: CASSLGGQGQPQHF.

The chain couples TRBV7-2 to TRBJ1-5; maybe TRBD1 (5 bases). Trimming removed 3 bases from V and 3 bases from J, with 9 bases in between. Germline lookup yields CDR1 SGHTA and CDR2 FQGNSA. This CDR3 contains 14 residues. CDR3 sequence reads: CASSFDSFNQPQHF. The CDR3 DNA sequence: TGTGCCAGCAGCTTCGACAGTTTCAATCAGCCCCAGCATTTT.

The chain joins TRBV28 to TRBJ1-2; no definite D call. The V end lost 6 bases, the J end lost 8 bases, and 19 bases lay between the germline ends. CDR3 length: 14 residues. From germline, CDR1 is MDHEN and CDR2 SYDVKM. CDR3: CASSTQQGFQGYTF. The CDR3 nucleotides are TGTGCCAGCAGCACTCAACAAGGTTTTCAAGGCTACACCTTC.